This T cell receptor (beta chain) was found in a study of blood T cell repertoires in COVID-19. Study in general: Specimens from acute and convalescent COVID-19 originated in the United States, Italy and Spain. Sources were T cells, B-cell-depleted T cells, or PBMCs; the material itself was cDNA or gDNA.

In the authors' methods: The authors estimated nucleated cell counts from reference gene primer amplification. Clones were read by immunoSEQ multiplex PCR, and TCRdb kept only the in-frame ones, dropping some. V, J and clone size derive from that table, while D and trimming were established from the DNA sequence. The table has about 200,000 clones, around 81% seen once. Seattle researchers signed up patients amid active infection and tracked them longitudinally. Between the trimmed V and J ends, which lost 0 bases and 5 bases, there was a span of 4 bases. The CDR3 contains 12 residues. CDR1 and CDR2 (germline): LNHNV, YYDKDF (reference sequence).

The chain links TRBV15 to TRBJ2-5, with D uncertain. The sample was peripheral blood. The sequence came from a man in his fifties or sixties with COVID-19, enrolled during active disease. The CDR3, as DNA: TGTGCCACCAGCAGAGAGAGGGAGACCCAGTACTTC. Residues: CATSRERETQYF.